The text below deals with one T cell receptor (beta chain). These data are taken from a study of technical replicates of blood from several donors. Libraries were prepared by immunoSEQ multiplex PCR; TCRdb keeps only in-frame clonotypes and omits some of them. The profile covers approximately 70,000 clones, with around 92% appearing a single time and 0.42% taken by the ten largest. The CDR3 length is 14 residues. From germline, CDR1 is SNHLY and CDR2 FYNNEI. V trimming: 1 base; J trimming: 3 bases; junction bases outside the gene matches: 2. The rearrangement links TRBV2 to TRBJ2-7, with 8 bases that match TRBD1. The sequenced material came from T cells isolated from PBMCs. This TCR was recovered from a human donor in good health. The CDR3 DNA follows: TGTGCCAGCAGTGAAGGGGGACAGGTCTACGAGCAGTACTTC. This encodes CASSEGGQVYEQYF.